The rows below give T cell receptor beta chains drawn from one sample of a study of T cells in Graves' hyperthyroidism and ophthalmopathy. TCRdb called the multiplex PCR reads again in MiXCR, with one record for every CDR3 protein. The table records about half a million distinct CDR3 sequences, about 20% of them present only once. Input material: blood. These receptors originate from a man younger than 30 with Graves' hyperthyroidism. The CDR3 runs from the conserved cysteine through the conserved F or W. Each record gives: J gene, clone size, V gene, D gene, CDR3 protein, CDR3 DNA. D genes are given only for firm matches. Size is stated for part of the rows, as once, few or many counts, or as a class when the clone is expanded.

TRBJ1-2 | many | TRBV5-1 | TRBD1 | CASSQTGGRGINGYTF | TGCGCCAGCAGCCAGACAGGGGGCCGGGGTATTAATGGCTACACCTTC
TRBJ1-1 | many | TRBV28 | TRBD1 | CASVYRQGLSNTEAFF | TGTGCCAGCGTTTATAGACAGGGGCTTTCGAACACTGAAGCTTTCTTT
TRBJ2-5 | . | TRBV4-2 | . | CASSQAGGTGTQYF | TGTGCCAGCAGCCAAGCTGGGGGAACAGGGACCCAGTACTTC
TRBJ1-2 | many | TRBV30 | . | CAWSALYGYTF | TGTGCCTGGAGTGCCCTCTATGGCTACACCTTC
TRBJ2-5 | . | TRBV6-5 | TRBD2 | CASSYGSGGAFETQYF | TGTGCCAGCAGTTACGGTAGCGGGGGGGCCTTCGAGACCCAGTACTTC
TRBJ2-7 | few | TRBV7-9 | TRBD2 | CASSFYASGSYEQYF | TGTGCCAGCAGCTTTTACGCTAGCGGCTCCTACGAGCAGTACTTC
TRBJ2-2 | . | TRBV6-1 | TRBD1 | CASSPGTGVRTGELFF | TGTGCCAGCAGTCCCGGGACAGGGGTCAGGACCGGGGAGCTGTTTTTT
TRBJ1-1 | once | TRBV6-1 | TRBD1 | CASRAGQYIEAFF | TGTGCCAGCAGGGCGGGACAGTATATTGAAGCTTTCTTT
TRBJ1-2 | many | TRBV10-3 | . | CAISEEPGVGYTF | TGTGCCATCAGTGAGGAGCCAGGGGTAGGCTACACCTTC
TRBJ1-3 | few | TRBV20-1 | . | CSARLDSSNTIYF | TGCAGTGCTAGACTTGACAGTAGCAACACCATATATTTT
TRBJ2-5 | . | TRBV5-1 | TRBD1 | CASSFRTGRETQYF | TGCGCCAGCAGCTTTCGGACAGGGAGGGAGACCCAGTACTTC
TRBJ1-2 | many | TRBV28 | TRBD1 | CASSLLQGASGYTF | TGTGCCAGCAGTTTGCTACAGGGGGCGAGTGGCTACACCTTC
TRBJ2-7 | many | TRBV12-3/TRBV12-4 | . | CASSRAGTSYEQYF | TGTGCCAGCAGTCGGGCGGGTACCTCCTACGAGCAGTACTTC
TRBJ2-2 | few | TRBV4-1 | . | CASSQERITGELFF | TGCGCCAGCAGCCAAGAGAGAATCACCGGGGAGCTGTTTTTT
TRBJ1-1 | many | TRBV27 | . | CASSLSAALNTEAFF | TGTGCCAGCAGTTTATCGGCAGCTTTGAACACTGAAGCTTTCTTT
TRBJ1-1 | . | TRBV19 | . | CASSFTLLWRVNTEAFF | TGTGCCAGTAGTTTTACCCTCCTTTGGCGGGTGAACACTGAAGCTTTCTTT
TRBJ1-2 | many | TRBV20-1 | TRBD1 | CSAGQDYYGYTF | TGCAGTGCCGGACAGGACTACTATGGCTACACCTTC
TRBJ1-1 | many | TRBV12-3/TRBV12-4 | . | CASSPPLGFPEAFF | TGTGCCAGCAGTCCCCCCCTTGGGTTCCCTGAAGCTTTCTTT
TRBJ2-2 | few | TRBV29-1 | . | CSVIKGNTGELFF | TGCAGCGTTATAAAAGGAAACACCGGGGAGCTGTTTTTT
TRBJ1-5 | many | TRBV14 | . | CASSIGRPQHF | TGTGCCAGCAGCATTGGCAGGCCCCAGCATTTT
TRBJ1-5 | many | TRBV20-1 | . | CSARGGLTFNQPQHF | TGCAGTGCTCGGGGGGGACTGACCTTCAATCAGCCCCAGCATTTT
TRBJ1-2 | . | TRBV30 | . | CAWSRGRFGGYTF | TGTGCCTGGAGTCGTGGCAGGTTCGGCGGCTACACCTTC
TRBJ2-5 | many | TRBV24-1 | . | CATSWGITQYF | TGTGCCACCAGTTGGGGGATAACCCAGTACTTC
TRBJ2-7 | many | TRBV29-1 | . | CSVETDTYEQYF | TGCAGCGTTGAGACGGATACTTACGAGCAGTACTTC
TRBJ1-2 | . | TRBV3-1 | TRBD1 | CASSPRGGWNGYTF | TGTGCCAGCAGCCCACGAGGGGGCTGGAATGGCTACACCTTC
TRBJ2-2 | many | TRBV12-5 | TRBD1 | CASGLILQGARGGELFF | TGTGCTAGTGGTTTAATCCTTCAGGGGGCGCGCGGCGGGGAGCTGTTTTTT
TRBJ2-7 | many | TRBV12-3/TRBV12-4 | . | CASSQTVYEQYF | TGTGCCAGCAGCCAGACAGTTTACGAGCAGTACTTC
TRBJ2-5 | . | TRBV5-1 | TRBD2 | CASSLDFGGAHETQYF | TGCGCCAGCAGCTTGGATTTCGGGGGGGCCCACGAGACCCAGTACTTC
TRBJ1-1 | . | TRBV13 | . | CASSPLEVNTEAFF | TGTGCCAGCAGCCCCCTTGAGGTGAACACTGAAGCTTTCTTT
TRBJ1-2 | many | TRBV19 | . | CASSIRGTSNYGYTF | TGTGCCAGTAGTATACGGGGTACCTCCAACTATGGCTACACCTTC
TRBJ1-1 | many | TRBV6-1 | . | CASSEDGQGVAFF | TGTGCCAGCAGTGAAGATGGCCAGGGAGTAGCTTTCTTT
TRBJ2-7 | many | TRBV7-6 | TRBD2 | CASSLEAGGAYEQYF | TGTGCCAGCAGCTTAGAAGCGGGGGGCGCCTACGAGCAGTACTTC
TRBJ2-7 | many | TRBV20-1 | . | CSAREQKEQYF | TGCAGTGCTAGAGAACAGAAGGAGCAGTACTTC
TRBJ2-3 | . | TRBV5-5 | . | CASTLGSLADTQYF | TGTGCCAGCACACTTGGCAGTTTAGCAGATACGCAGTATTTT
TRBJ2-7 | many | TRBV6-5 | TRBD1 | CASSSIRTGDYEQYF | TGTGCCAGCAGTTCCATAAGGACAGGGGACTACGAGCAGTACTTC
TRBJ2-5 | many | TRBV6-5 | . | CASSLEGPGETQYF | TGTGCCAGCAGTCTCGAGGGGCCAGGGGAGACCCAGTACTTC
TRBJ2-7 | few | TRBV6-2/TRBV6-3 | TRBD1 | CASSLSRDRLKSSYEQYF | TGTGCCAGCAGTTTGTCCCGGGACAGGCTGAAAAGCTCCTACGAGCAGTACTTC
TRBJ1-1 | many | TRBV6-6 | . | CASSSSSRTEAFF | .
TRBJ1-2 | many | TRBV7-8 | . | CASSLIPGSTGYGYTF | TGTGCCAGCAGCTTGATCCCAGGGTCGACCGGCTATGGCTACACCTTC
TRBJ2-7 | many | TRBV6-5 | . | CASSPTGTYSYEQYF | TGTGCCAGCAGTCCCACCGGGACGTACTCCTACGAGCAGTACTTC
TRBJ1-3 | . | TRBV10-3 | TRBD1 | CATRDSPRWGSGNTIYF | TGTGCCACTAGGGACAGTCCAAGGTGGGGCTCTGGAAACACCATATATTTT
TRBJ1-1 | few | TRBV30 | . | CAWSVGGLMNTEAFF | TGTGCCTGGAGTGTAGGTGGACTTATGAACACTGAAGCTTTCTTT
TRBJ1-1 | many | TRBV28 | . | CASSPGDIEAFF | TGTGCCAGCAGCCCTGGGGATATTGAAGCTTTCTTT
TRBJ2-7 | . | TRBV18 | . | CASSPGPPRAYEQYF | TGTGCCAGCTCCCCCGGGCCGCCCAGGGCCTACGAGCAGTACTTC
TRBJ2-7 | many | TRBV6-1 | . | CASSEWVDAYEQYF | TGTGCCAGCAGTGAATGGGTCGACGCCTACGAGCAGTACTTC
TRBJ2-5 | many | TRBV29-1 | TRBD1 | CSVGDRFQETQYF | TGCAGCGTTGGGGACAGATTCCAAGAGACCCAGTACTTC
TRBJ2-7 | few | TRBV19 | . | CASSIGSGTPYEQYF | TGTGCCAGTAGTATAGGATCAGGAACCCCCTACGAGCAGTACTTC
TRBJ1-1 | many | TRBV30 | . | CAWSGRQFEAFF | TGTGCCTGGAGTGGACGACAGTTTGAAGCTTTCTTT
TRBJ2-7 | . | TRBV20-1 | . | CSASSRGGGYEQYF | TGCAGTGCTAGTAGCAGGGGCGGGGGCTACGAGCAGTACTTC
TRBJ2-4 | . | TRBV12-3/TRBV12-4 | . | CASSLPGNKNIKYF | TGTGCCAGCAGTTTACCGGGGAATAAAAACATTAAGTACTTC
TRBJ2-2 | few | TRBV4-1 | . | CASSPNRLRAGELFF | TGCGCCAGCAGCCCCAATAGACTACGGGCCGGGGAGCTGTTTTTT
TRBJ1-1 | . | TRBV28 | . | CASSYPPRGGTEAFF | TGTGCCAGCAGTTATCCCCCACGAGGGGGCACTGAAGCTTTCTTT
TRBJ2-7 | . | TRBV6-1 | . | CASSENFYEQYF | TGTGCCAGCAGTGAAAATTTTTACGAGCAGTACTTC
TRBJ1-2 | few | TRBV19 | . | CASRSLQGEYGYTF | TGTGCCAGTAGATCACTCCAAGGGGAGTATGGCTACACCTTC